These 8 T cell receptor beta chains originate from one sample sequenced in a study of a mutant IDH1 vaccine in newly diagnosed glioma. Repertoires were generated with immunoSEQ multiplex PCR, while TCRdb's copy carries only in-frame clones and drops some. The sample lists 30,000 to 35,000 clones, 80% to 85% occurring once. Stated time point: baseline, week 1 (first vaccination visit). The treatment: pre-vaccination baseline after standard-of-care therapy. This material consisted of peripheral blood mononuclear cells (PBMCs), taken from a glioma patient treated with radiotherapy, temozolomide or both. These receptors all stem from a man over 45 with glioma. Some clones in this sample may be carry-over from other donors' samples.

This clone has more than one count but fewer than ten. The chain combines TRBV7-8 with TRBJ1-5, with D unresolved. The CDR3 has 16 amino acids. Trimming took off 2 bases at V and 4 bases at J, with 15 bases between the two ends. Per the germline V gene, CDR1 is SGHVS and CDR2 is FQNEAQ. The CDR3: CASSLPGYMGNQPQHF. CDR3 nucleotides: TGTGCCAGCAGCTTACCCGGTTACATGGGAAATCAGCCCCAGCATTTT.

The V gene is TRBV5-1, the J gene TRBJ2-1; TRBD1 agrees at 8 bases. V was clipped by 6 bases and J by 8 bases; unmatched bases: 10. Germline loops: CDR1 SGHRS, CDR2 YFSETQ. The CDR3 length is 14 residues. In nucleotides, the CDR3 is TGCGCCAGCACCGTGACAGGGGATCGGGATGAGCAGTTCTTC. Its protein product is CASTVTGDRDEQFF. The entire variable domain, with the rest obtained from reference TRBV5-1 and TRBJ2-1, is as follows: KAGVTQTPRYLIKTRGQQVTLSCSPISGHRSVSWYQQTPGQGLQFLFEYFSETQRNKGNFPGRFSGRQFSNSRSEMNVSTLELGDSALYLCASTVTGDRDEQFFGPGTRLTVL.

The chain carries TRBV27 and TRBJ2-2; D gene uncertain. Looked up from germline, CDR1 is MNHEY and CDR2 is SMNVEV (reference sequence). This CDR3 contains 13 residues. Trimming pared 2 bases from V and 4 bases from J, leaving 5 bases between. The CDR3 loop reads CASSLGSTGELFF. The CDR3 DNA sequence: TGTGCCAGCAGTTTAGGAAGCACCGGGGAGCTGTTTTTT.

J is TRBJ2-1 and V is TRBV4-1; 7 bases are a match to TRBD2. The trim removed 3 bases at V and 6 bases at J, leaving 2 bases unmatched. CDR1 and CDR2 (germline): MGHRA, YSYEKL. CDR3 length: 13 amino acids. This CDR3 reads CASSHSSGNEQFF. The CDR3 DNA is TGCGCCAGCAGCCACTCTAGCGGCAATGAGCAGTTCTTC.

DNA of the CDR3: TGTGCCACGAGAGGAACAGGGGGCGGTTCAGATACGCAGTATTTT. Its translation is CATRGTGGGSDTQYF. J is TRBJ2-3 and V is TRBV6-1, with 9 bases aligning to TRBD1. The CDR3 covers 15 residues. Germline trimming cut 10 bases from V and 4 bases from J; bases unmatched to any gene: 12. Germline values: CDR1 MNHNS, CDR2 SASEGT.

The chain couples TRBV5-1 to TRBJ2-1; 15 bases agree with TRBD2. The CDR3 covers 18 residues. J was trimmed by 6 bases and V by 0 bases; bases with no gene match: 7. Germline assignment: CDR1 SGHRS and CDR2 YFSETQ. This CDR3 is CASSLGRTSGGASNEQFF. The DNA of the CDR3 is TGCGCCAGCAGCTTGGGACGGACTAGCGGGGGGGCAAGCAATGAGCAGTTCTTC. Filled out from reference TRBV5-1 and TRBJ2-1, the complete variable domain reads KAGVTQTPRYLIKTRGQQVTLSCSPISGHRSVSWYQQTPGQGLQFLFEYFSETQRNKGNFPGRFSGRQFSNSRSEMNVSTLELGDSALYLCASSLGRTSGGASNEQFFGPGTRLTVL.

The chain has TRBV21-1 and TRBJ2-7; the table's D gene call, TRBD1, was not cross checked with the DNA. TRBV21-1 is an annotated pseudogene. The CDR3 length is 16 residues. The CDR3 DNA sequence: TGTGCCAGCAGCTCCCGACAGGGCGGTGAAAACTACGAGCAGTACTTC. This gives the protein CASSSRQGGENYEQYF.

CDR3 sequence reads: CASSRIQTGKETQYF. In DNA, the CDR3 is TGTGCCAGCAGCCGTATACAAACAGGGAAAGAGACCCAGTACTTC. V usage is TRBV5-6 and J usage is TRBJ2-5; maybe TRBD1 (6 bases). The CDR3 length is 15 residues. The V end was cut by 4 bases, the J end by 3 bases, with 16 bases between. Germline V lookup: CDR1 SGHDT, CDR2 YYEEEE.